This T cell receptor (beta chain) was sequenced for a study of blood T cell repertoires in COVID-19 (dated by TCRdb to the early 2020s). For context, the study as a whole: Collaborator samples came from the United States, Italy and Spain and covered acute and convalescent phases of COVID-19. The material from the prospective study consisted of cDNA or gDNA derived from T cells, B-cell-depleted T cells, or PBMCs. Deeply sampled blood TCRbeta repertoires from subjects exposed to, actively infected with, or recovered from COVID-19 were included in the dataset. The repertoires were made available in a free public database intended to serve as a resource for research on the immune response to SARS-CoV-2. Samples were obtained from the ongoing ImmuneRACE study (first 160 participants) and from some 1,300 subjects provided by 6 global collaborators. The sample metadata nearly always contained a de-identified subject ID, COVID-19 status, age in years and sex. Where available, HLA class I and class II types were taken from metadata supplied by the sample provider and were not determined by assay-based typing.

CDR1 SNHLY and CDR2 FYNNEI were looked up in the germline V gene. The CDR3 runs 12 amino acids, cysteine and phenylalanine included. The retained sequence is limited to the CDR3, 36 bases, with the frame set at the first base. Trimming costs V 5 bases and J 3 bases, and their ends lie 4 bases apart. What the authors observed across the whole study: The quantity of clinical and demographic metadata differed by source and by participant and was supplied without curation.

One collaborating source in Seattle enrolled patients during active infection and followed them longitudinally through the course of disease. Each collaborating institution followed its own protocols to collect whole blood in K2EDTA tubes. Collaborator samples were shipped for TCRbeta analysis as frozen whole blood, isolated PBMCs, or DNA extracted from either sample type. The table lists this clone with a count of one. Its recognized antigen is unknown. Per-base quality was not reported, and no clone a single base away is much larger than it. The immunoSEQ Assay, a bias-controlled multiplex PCR, was used to amplify TCRbeta CDR3 regions from genomic DNA. Turning to the authors' computational methods: The number of nucleated cells in each sample was estimated by amplification of reference gene primers within the assay. To quantify the absolute abundance of each unique TCRbeta CDR3 rearrangement, sequence reads were collapsed and filtered. Productive Simpson clonality was computed per sample as the square root of Simpson's diversity index over productive rearrangements. TCRdb holds this immuneACCESS table with in-frame rearrangements only. Some clones are missing; in checked studies, unresolved V genes explain under half, and the rest has no known cause. V and J calls and clone size follow that table, whereas D and trimming were derived from the DNA. For this sample there are roughly 250,000 clones; around 90% appear just once. The top ten clones comprise 0.83% of the sample.

Sequencing used peripheral blood. The sequence came from a man younger than 45 with COVID-19, enrolled during active disease. Rearrangement joined TRBV2 to TRBJ2-2; there is no confident call for the D gene. The CDR3 region: CASSTDTGELFF. The nucleotide sequence reads as follows: TGTGCCAGCAGTACGGACACCGGGGAGCTGTTTTTT.